These 4 T cell receptor beta chains were all obtained from the same sample, sequenced in a study of Tregs in tolerant kidney transplant recipients. Only in-frame clones appear in the TCRdb table, and some are missing; sequencing was by immunoSEQ multiplex PCR. Of 80,000 to 90,000 clones listed, 90% to 95% were seen once; the top ten hold 4.7%. The sequenced sample was CD8+ T cells from blood. The receptors were gathered from a human donor in good health.

V and J are TRBV6-5 and TRBJ2-7; no clear D gene. Germline V gene sequence: CDR1 MNHEY, CDR2 SVGAGI. CDR3 length equals 15 residues. V was shortened by 0 bases and J by 2 bases, with 11 bases between the two germline ends. The chain's CDR3 is CASSYSLGIAYEQYF. CDR3 DNA: TGTGCCAGCAGTTACTCACTGGGAATAGCCTACGAGCAGTACTTC.

V usage is TRBV27 and J usage is TRBJ2-5; D may be TRBD1 (5 bases). Germline CDR1 reads MNHEY; CDR2 reads SMNVEV (reference sequence). This CDR3 contains 14 residues. Trimming removed 6 bases from V and 5 bases from J, with 16 bases in between. The CDR3 DNA reads TGTGCCAGCAGCCCCGTTGGGGCGGCGGAGACCCAGTACTTC. Translating it yields CASSPVGAAETQYF.

The CDR3 is CASSSSNYEQYF. The CDR3 region has the DNA TGCGCCAGCAGCTCCAGCAACTACGAGCAGTACTTC. This chain joins TRBV5-1 and TRBJ2-7; D remains unclear. CDR3 length: 12 residues. CDR1 and CDR2 from the germline V gene are SGHRS and YFSETQ. The V end lost 3 bases, the J end lost 3 bases, and 7 bases lay between the germline ends.

The rearrangement joins TRBV11-3 to TRBJ2-1; maybe TRBD2 (6 bases). This CDR3 has 14 amino acids. Germline CDR1 and CDR2: SGHNT and YENEEA. Trimming removed 5 bases from V and 3 bases from J, with 11 bases in between. The CDR3 spells CASSREFGYNEQFF. The CDR3 DNA follows: TGTGCCAGCAGCCGGGAGTTCGGCTACAATGAGCAGTTCTTC.